This passage covers 31 T cell receptor beta chains from one sample sequenced in a study of breast tumors, draining lymph nodes, adjacent tissues. TCRdb ran MiXCR on the multiplex PCR reads and lists one entry per CDR3 protein. Among fewer than 150,000 distinct CDR3 sequences listed, around 20% were seen once. Breast cancer patients provided tissue from their axillary draining lymph nodes. The sequenced sample was axillary lymph node tissue. These TCRs come from a female donor with breast cancer. Some clones in this sample may be carry-over from other donors' samples.

This clonotype was counted at least ten times. J is TRBJ1-4 and V is TRBV20-1; D uncertain. Per germline, CDR1 DFQATT and CDR2 SNEGSKA (reference sequence). The CDR3 loop spans 12 amino acids. Trimming left V 5 bases short and J 4 bases short, with 8 bases between. The CDR3 DNA reads TGCAGTGCTCCTGGGGTTAATGAAAAACTGTTTTTT. This translates into CSAPGVNEKLFF.

In the case of this clonotype: Possible read error: a much larger clone is one base away. The rearrangement uses TRBV29-1 and TRBJ2-1; D gene uncertain. The CDR3 sequence is 13 residues long. Germline values: CDR1 SQVTM, CDR2 ANQGSEA. This CDR3 is CSYNLSPYDEQFF. Here the CDR3 DNA reads TGCAGCTACAACCTCTCCCCCTACGATGAGCAGTTCTTC.

This clonotype was seen many times. The genes are TRBV6-6 and TRBJ1-4, with D unresolved. Germline lookup yields CDR1 MNHNY and CDR2 SVGAGI (reference sequence). The CDR3 contains 14 residues. Between the trimmed V and J ends, which lost 9 bases and 0 bases, there was a span of 11 bases. In DNA form, the CDR3 reads TGTGCCAGTTTTAGAGGCGCAACTAATGAAAAACTGTTTTTT. Protein sequence: CASFRGATNEKLFF.

This clonotype appeared a single time. Possible read error: a much larger clone is one base away. The rearrangement joins TRBV7-8 to TRBJ2-1, with 7 bases aligning to TRBD2. Looked up from germline, CDR1 is SGHVS and CDR2 is FQNEAQ. This CDR3 is 15 amino acids long. This CDR3 reads CASGLDDPGGNEQFF. The CDR3 region has the DNA TGTGCCAGCGGCTTAGATGATCCGGGAGGCAATGAGCAGTTCTTC.

This clonotype showed up many times. This chain links TRBV19 with TRBJ1-5; TRBD1 might be the D (5 bases). Trimming left V 5 bases short and J 7 bases short, with 9 bases between. Germline V CDR1 and CDR2: LNHDA, SQIVND (reference sequence). This CDR3 contains 12 residues. In nucleotides, the CDR3 is TGTGCCAGTAGTGGGACTGCGCAGCCCCAGCATTTT. The encoded protein is CASSGTAQPQHF. Full variable domain (rest looked up from reference TRBV19 and TRBJ1-5): DGGITQSPKYLFRKEGQNVTLSCEQNLNHDAMYWYRQDPGQGLRLIYYSQIVNDFQKGDIAEGYSVSREKKESFPLTVTSAQKNPTAFYLCASSGTAQPQHFGDGTRLSIL.

This clonotype was picked up many times. The CDR3 is CASSLAAANEKLFF. The CDR3 DNA reads TGTGCCAGCAGCTTAGCGGCAGCTAATGAAAAACTGTTTTTT. The genes are TRBV7-2 and TRBJ1-4, with D unresolved. The germline V gene encodes CDR1 SGHTA and CDR2 FQGNSA. The ends were cut back, 0 bases at V and 3 bases at J, with 5 bases in the middle. The CDR3 spans 14 residues.

This clonotype was counted many times. The J gene is TRBJ2-1, the V gene TRBV5-4; D gene unclear. Deletions cut 0 bases from V and 10 bases from J, with 5 bases between. CDR3 length: 11 residues. The V gene's germline CDR1 is SGHNT and CDR2 YYREEE (reference sequence). In DNA, the CDR3 is TGTGCCAGCAGCTTGGATAAGGAGCAGTTCTTC. It yields the protein CASSLDKEQFF.

This clonotype was seen at least ten times. The V gene is TRBV7-2, the J gene TRBJ2-7; D may be TRBD2 (6 bases). V was cut by 3 bases and J by 7 bases, with 10 bases left in between. This CDR3 is built from 12 residues. Germline V lookup: CDR1 SGHTA, CDR2 FQGNSA. The CDR3 nucleotides read TGTGCCAGCAGCTTGAGGGCGGGGGAGCAGTACTTC. Translation gives CASSLRAGEQYF.

This clonotype occurred many times. CDR3 bases: TGTGCCAGCACCGACTCCGGGACAGATTCCTACGAGCAGTACTTC. Amino acid sequence: CASTDSGTDSYEQYF. The chain couples TRBV6-6 to TRBJ2-7; 7 bases match TRBD1. CDR3 length: 15 amino acids. CDR1 MNHNY and CDR2 SVGAGI come from the germline V gene (reference sequence). V lost 7 bases to trimming and J lost 1 base; unmatched junction nucleotides: 10.

This clonotype has a count of ten or more. The CDR3 DNA is TGTGCCAGCAGCCTGACAGGGGTAGGGGGCTACGAGCAGTACTTC. It encodes CASSLTGVGGYEQYF. V and J are TRBV7-3 and TRBJ2-7; TRBD1 matches 8 bases. Unmatched junction bases numbered 9, after V lost 5 bases and J lost 3 bases. CDR3 size: 15 residues. Per germline, CDR1 SGHTA and CDR2 FQGTGA.

In this sample, this clonotype turned up many times. The chain uses TRBV5-1 and TRBJ2-6; 13 bases match TRBD2. V lost 4 bases, J lost 3 bases, and 10 bases stayed unmatched. The CDR3 loop spans 19 amino acids. The germline V gene has CDR1 SGHRS and CDR2 YFSETQ. CDR3 amino acids: CASSHELAGGPDGANVLTF. CDR3 DNA sequence: TGCGCCAGCAGCCACGAACTAGCGGGAGGGCCGGATGGGGCCAACGTCCTGACTTTC. The full variable domain, its missing parts supplied by reference TRBV5-1 and TRBJ2-6, is KAGVTQTPRYLIKTRGQQVTLSCSPISGHRSVSWYQQTPGQGLQFLFEYFSETQRNKGNFPGRFSGRQFSNSRSEMNVSTLELGDSALYLCASSHELAGGPDGANVLTFGAGSRLTVL.

This clonotype was counted ten times or more. The V call is TRBV5-6, the J call TRBJ2-3, with D possibly called TRBD1 or TRBD2 (5 bases each). V was clipped by 5 bases and J by 3 bases, with 19 bases between them. Germline V gene data show CDR1 as SGHDT and CDR2 as YYEEEE. This CDR3 spans 16 amino acids. DNA for the CDR3: TGTGCCAGCAGGGACCGGGATCTACCAGGGACAGATACGCAGTATTTT. Its protein is CASRDRDLPGTDTQYF.

The genes are TRBV6-5 and TRBJ1-3; D gene unclear. Germline values: CDR1 MNHEY, CDR2 SVGAGI. CDR3 length: 16 residues. V was shortened by 0 bases and J by 0 bases, with 9 bases between the two germline ends. The CDR3 DNA is TGTGCCAGCAGTTACTCCCTCCCAGGCTCTGGAAACACCATATATTTT. Protein product: CASSYSLPGSGNTIYF.

This clonotype was counted at least ten times. The J gene is TRBJ1-2, the V gene TRBV2; TRBD1 might be the D (6 bases). The CDR3 extends over 12 amino acids. The germline gives CDR1 SNHLY, CDR2 FYNNEI. V gave up 5 bases and J gave up 2 bases, with 6 bases separating them. CDR3 amino acids: CASSTGNYGYTF. In DNA, the CDR3 is TGTGCCAGCAGTACAGGGAACTATGGCTACACCTTC.

Worth noting for this clonotype: A read error may be the cause here, since a much bigger clone is one base away. This chain connects TRBV28 to TRBJ2-7; TRBD1 matches at 9 bases. The germline CDR1 and CDR2 sequences are MDHEN and SYDVKM. The CDR3 totals 14 residues. For the CDR3, the DNA is TGTGCCAGCAGGGACAGGGGATCATCCTACAAGCAGTACTTC. This sequence encodes CASRDRGSSYKQYF.

As concerns this clonotype: Compared with germline, one end of the junction differs, possibly owing to a read error. V and J are TRBV10-2 and TRBJ2-1, with D unclear. In germline, CDR1 is WSHSY, CDR2 SAAADI. This CDR3 contains 13 residues. This CDR3 reads CASSEAHRNGQFF. The CDR3 DNA reads TGCGCCAGCAGTGAGGCACATCGCAATGGGCAGTTCTTC.

Concerning this clonotype: A much larger clone is a single base away; this may be a read error. The chain links TRBV27 to TRBJ1-3; no definite D call. Germline CDR1 reads MNHEY; CDR2 reads SMNVEV (reference sequence). The CDR3 sequence is 16 residues long. CDR3 loop: CASSLKGVDSRNTIYF. DNA of the CDR3: TGTGCCAGCAGTTTAAAGGGCGTTGACTCTAGAAACACCATATATTTT.

Comments on this clonotype: A much bigger clone sits one base away, suggesting this may be a read error. The chain is built from TRBV12-3 or TRBV12-4 and TRBJ1-3; no clear D gene. This CDR3 has 15 amino acids. The CDR3 DNA reads TGTGCCAGCAGTTTTGGAGCCTATGGAGGAAACACCATATGTTTT. As protein: CASSFGAYGGNTICF.

This clonotype was counted ten times or more. This chain uses TRBV13 with TRBJ2-7; 9 nucleotides line up with TRBD1. V was clipped by 5 bases and J by 6 bases; unmatched bases: 11. Germline V gene data show CDR1 as PRHDT and CDR2 as FYEKMQ (reference sequence). The CDR3 is 15 amino acids. The CDR3, as DNA: TGTGCCAGCAGCACCCGCGAGGGGACAGGGTCCGAGCAGTACTTC. Translated: CASSTREGTGSEQYF.

The sample holds many counts of this clonotype. V and J are TRBV12-3 or TRBV12-4 and TRBJ2-2; perhaps D is TRBD1 or TRBD2 (5 bases each). The length of the CDR3 is 15 residues. V was pared by 8 bases and J by 4 bases, with 17 bases between. The CDR3 sequence: CASSPPWGSTGELFF. CDR3 in DNA: TGTGCCAGCTCGCCACCATGGGGGAGCACCGGGGAGCTGTTTTTT.

There are many counts of this clonotype. The V call is TRBV5-6, the J call TRBJ2-1; D not resolved. Germline lookup yields CDR1 SGHDT and CDR2 YYEEEE. The CDR3 is made up of 14 amino acids. V was pared by 4 bases and J by 0 bases, with 8 bases between. The CDR3 reads CASSLWGSYNEQFF. The DNA for the CDR3 is TGTGCCAGCAGCCTCTGGGGCTCCTACAATGAGCAGTTCTTC.

About this clonotype itself: Compared with germline, one end of the junction differs, possibly owing to a read error. V gene TRBV18 combines with J gene TRBJ2-2; TRBD1 is a possible D gene (6 bases). Germline CDR1 KGHSH, CDR2 LQKENI. The CDR3 is 16 amino acids. The CDR3: CASSPSGTTRTGERFF. In DNA form, the CDR3 reads TGTGCCAGCTCACCATCCGGGACAACACGCACCGGGGAGCGGTTTTTT.

This clonotype has more than one count but fewer than ten. The chain combines TRBV30 with TRBJ2-5; no clear D gene. The ends were cut back, 4 bases at V and 5 bases at J, with 14 bases in the middle. In germline, CDR1 is GTSNPN, CDR2 SVGIG (reference sequence). CDR3 size: 13 residues. Written as DNA, the CDR3 is TGTGCCTGGAACACCCCATATCCGGAGACCCAGTACTTC. As protein: CAWNTPYPETQYF. Full variable domain (missing parts from reference TRBV30 and TRBJ2-5): SQTIHQWPATLVQPVGSPLSLECTVEGTSNPNLYWYRQAAGRGLQLLFYSVGIGQISSEVPQNLSASRPQDRQFILSSKKLLLSDSGFYLCAWNTPYPETQYFGPGTRLLVL.

The rearrangement joins TRBV30 to TRBJ2-7; the D call may be TRBD1 or TRBD2 (5 bases each). Trimming shortened V by 3 bases and J by 2 bases, and 11 bases separated the two germline ends. The CDR3 length is 13 residues. Germline V gives CDR1 GTSNPN, CDR2 SVGIG (reference sequence). The CDR3 DNA reads TGTGCCTGGAGACGGGGCATGGCCTACGAGCAGTACTTC. It is translated as CAWRRGMAYEQYF.

This clonotype was counted ten times or more. The chain joins TRBV28 to TRBJ2-7; the match to TRBD1 covers 7 bases. CDR1 and CDR2 from the germline V gene are MDHEN and SYDVKM. The CDR3 length is 14 residues. V was pared by 6 bases and J by 4 bases, with 9 bases of the junction left unmatched. CDR3 in DNA: TGTGCCAGCAGCAAAAACAGGGGACGGTACGAGCAGTACTTC. Protein product: CASSKNRGRYEQYF.

This chain uses TRBV9 with TRBJ2-1, with 7 positions matching TRBD2. The CDR3 totals 14 residues. Germline assignment: CDR1 SGDLS and CDR2 YYNGEE. J was trimmed by 6 bases and V by 3 bases; bases with no gene match: 6. CDR3 sequence (DNA): TGTGCCAGCAGCGCCGGGGGAGGGAGCAATGAGCAGTTCTTC. This translates into CASSAGGGSNEQFF.

This clonotype was observed at least ten times. The chain links TRBV6-6 to TRBJ1-5; no clear D. V was trimmed by 3 bases and J by 0 bases, leaving 12 bases between them. Germline V gene data show CDR1 as MNHNY and CDR2 as SVGAGI (reference sequence). This CDR3 is built from 16 residues. The CDR3: CASSYVTGISNQPQHF. CDR3 sequence (DNA): TGTGCCAGCAGTTATGTGACGGGGATTAGCAATCAGCCCCAGCATTTT.

This clonotype has ten or more counts. The CDR3 loop is CASSLVQGGSPLHF. The DNA of the CDR3 is TGCGCCAGCAGCTTGGTGCAGGGGGGATCACCCCTCCACTTT. The J gene is TRBJ1-6, the V gene TRBV5-1, with 7 bases matching TRBD1. CDR1 is SGHRS and CDR2 is YFSETQ in the germline V gene. Germline trimming cut 0 bases from V and 10 bases from J; bases unmatched to any gene: 4. There are 14 residues in the CDR3.

This clonotype has at least ten counts. The genes are TRBV10-3 and TRBJ1-2, with D hard to call. The germline V and J ends were trimmed by 2 bases and 14 bases, with 15 bases remaining between them. The CDR3 extends over 12 amino acids. Per germline, CDR1 ENHRY and CDR2 SYGVKD. CDR3 sequence: CAISESEWGGTF. The CDR3 DNA reads TGTGCCATCAGTGAGAGTGAATGGGGAGGAACCTTC.

The rearrangement links TRBV5-1 to TRBJ1-1; D might be TRBD1 (5 bases). The germline V and J ends were trimmed by 4 bases and 0 bases, with 16 bases remaining between them. This CDR3 is 16 amino acids long. Germline V gives CDR1 SGHRS, CDR2 YFSETQ. Here the CDR3 DNA reads TGCGCCAGCAGCGTACATCTGGGGCAGCTGAACACTGAAGCTTTCTTT. The encoded protein is CASSVHLGQLNTEAFF.

This clonotype occurred many times. The J gene is TRBJ1-2, the V gene TRBV28, with 7 nucleotides matching TRBD1. The CDR3 is 14 amino acids. After removal of 6 bases from V and 4 bases from J, the junction contained 8 bases not matched to a gene. The germline CDR1 and CDR2 sequences are MDHEN and SYDVKM. The CDR3, as DNA: TGTGCCAGCAGCCCGGACAGGCCTATCTATGGCTACACCTTC. This sequence encodes CASSPDRPIYGYTF.